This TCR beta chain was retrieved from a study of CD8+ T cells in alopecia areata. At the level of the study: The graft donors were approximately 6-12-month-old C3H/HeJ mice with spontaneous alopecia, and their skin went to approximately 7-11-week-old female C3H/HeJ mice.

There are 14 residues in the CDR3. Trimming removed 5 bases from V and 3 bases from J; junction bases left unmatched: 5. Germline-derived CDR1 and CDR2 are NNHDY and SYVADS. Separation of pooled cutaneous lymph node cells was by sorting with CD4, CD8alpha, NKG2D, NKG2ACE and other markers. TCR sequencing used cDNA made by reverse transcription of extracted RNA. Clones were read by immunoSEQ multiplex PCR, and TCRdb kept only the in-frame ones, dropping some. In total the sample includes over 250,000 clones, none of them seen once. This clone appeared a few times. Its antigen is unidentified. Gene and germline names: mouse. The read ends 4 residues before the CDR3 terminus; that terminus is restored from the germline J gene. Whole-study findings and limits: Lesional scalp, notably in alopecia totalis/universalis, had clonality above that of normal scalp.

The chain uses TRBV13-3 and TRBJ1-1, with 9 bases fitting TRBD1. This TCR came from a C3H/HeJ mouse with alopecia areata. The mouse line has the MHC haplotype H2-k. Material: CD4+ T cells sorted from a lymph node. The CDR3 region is CASRRQGGDTEVFF. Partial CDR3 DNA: TGTGCCAGCAGGAGACAGGGGGGAGACACA.